The 21 T cell receptor beta chains in this list originate from one sample, sequenced in a study of T cell responses to AZD1222 COVID-19 vaccine. Generated by immunoSEQ multiplex PCR, the TCRdb table keeps only in-frame clones and is missing some. The sample shows about 95,000 clones, 85% to 90% of them seen only once. The sequencing here drew on peripheral blood, taken on day 0 of AZD1222 vaccination. These receptors came from an adult in good health.

The chain is built from TRBV7-2 and TRBJ2-2; D is unclear. Trimming removed 5 bases at V and 6 bases at J, with 13 bases between. Germline V gene data show CDR1 as SGHTA and CDR2 as FQGNSA. This CDR3 has 14 residues. The CDR3 sequence: CASSRLNLPGELFF. The CDR3 DNA reads as TGTGCCAGCAGCCGCCTGAATTTACCCGGGGAGCTGTTTTTT.

V and J are TRBV3-1 (or the pseudogene TRBV3-2) and TRBJ1-1; TRBD1 matches 8 bases. The ends lost 2 bases at V and 1 base at J; junction bases unmatched: 6. Germline values: CDR1 LGHDT, CDR2 YNNKEL (reference sequence). This CDR3 spans 16 amino acids. The CDR3 DNA reads TGTGCCAGCAGCCAAAGGGAAGGACAGGGGAACACTGAAGCTTTCTTT. Encoded protein: CASSQREGQGNTEAFF.

This clone was found once. This sequence joins TRBV20-1 and TRBJ1-2; TRBD1 agrees at 7 bases. The CDR3 covers 11 residues. J lost 2 bases, V lost 7 bases, and 1 base had no gene match. Germline CDR1 reads DFQATT; CDR2 reads SNEGSKA (reference sequence). The CDR3 loop reads CSVGQNYGYTF. CDR3 nucleotides: TGCAGTGTGGGACAGAACTATGGCTACACCTTC.

The chain recombines TRBV13 with TRBJ1-1; D possibly corresponds to TRBD1 (5 bases). There are 13 residues in the CDR3. Germline lookup yields CDR1 PRHDT and CDR2 FYEKMQ (reference sequence). Between the trimmed V and J ends, which lost 5 bases and 4 bases, there was a span of 11 bases. This CDR3 is CASSPGLGTEAFF. Written as DNA, the CDR3 is TGTGCCAGCAGCCCAGGGTTGGGCACTGAAGCTTTCTTT.

The chain uses TRBV10-3 and TRBJ2-6; TRBD2 matches 8 bases. The V and J ends lost 0 bases and 4 bases, in that order; junction bases with no gene match: 2. CDR1 and CDR2 (germline): ENHRY, SYGVKD. CDR3 size: 16 residues. The CDR3 loop is CAISESRGAGANVLTF. In nucleotides, the CDR3 is TGTGCCATCAGTGAGTCGCGGGGGGCCGGGGCCAACGTCCTGACTTTC.

The chain has TRBV11-2 and TRBJ1-2; 10 nucleotides agree with TRBD1. Germline V gene sequence: CDR1 SGHAT, CDR2 FQNNGV. With 5 bases clipped from V and 0 bases from J, the junction kept 6 bases outside the gene matches. The CDR3 consists of 16 residues. The CDR3 DNA reads TGTGCCAGCAGCCCGGGACAGGGGATCCCTAACTATGGCTACACCTTC. Protein product: CASSPGQGIPNYGYTF.

This clone was recorded only once. The J gene is TRBJ2-7, the V gene TRBV5-1; possibly TRBD1 for D (5 bases). Per the germline V gene, CDR1 is SGHRS and CDR2 is YFSETQ. V dropped 4 bases and J dropped 6 bases, with 20 bases sitting between them. This CDR3 is 15 amino acids long. The CDR3 DNA reads TGCGCCAGCAGCCAATTCGACAGAACCCTCGGCGAGCAGTACTTC. Encoded protein: CASSQFDRTLGEQYF.

The chain employs TRBV7-8 and TRBJ1-3; no reliable D call. In germline, CDR1 is SGHVS, CDR2 FQNEAQ. There are 14 residues in the CDR3. Trimming cost V 2 bases and J 1 base, with 6 bases left between them. The CDR3 is CASSLSGSGNTIYF. In DNA, the CDR3 is TGTGCCAGCAGCTTAAGTGGTTCTGGAAACACCATATATTTT.

The rearrangement joins TRBV5-1 to TRBJ1-1; no clear D gene. The CDR3 totals 15 residues. V was cut by 1 base and J by 0 bases, with 10 bases left in between. Per germline, CDR1 SGHRS and CDR2 YFSETQ. This CDR3 reads CASSLMGFMNTEAFF. DNA for the CDR3: TGCGCCAGCAGCTTGATGGGGTTCATGAACACTGAAGCTTTCTTT.

The chain employs TRBV3-1 (or the pseudogene TRBV3-2) and TRBJ1-2; D may be TRBD1 (5 bases). V lost 2 bases and J lost 6, with 16 bases in between. CDR1 LGHDT and CDR2 YNNKEL come from the germline V gene (reference sequence). This CDR3 is built from 15 residues. The DNA for the CDR3 is TGTGCCAGCAGCCAATCCCCCTCCCCAGGGAATGGCTACACCTTC. Its protein is CASSQSPSPGNGYTF.

The V call is TRBV5-1, the J call TRBJ2-7; 8 positions agree with TRBD2. The CDR3 runs to 16 residues. V was pared by 0 bases and J by 3 bases, with 8 bases of the junction left unmatched. CDR1 is SGHRS, CDR2 YFSETQ, per germline. The CDR3 reads CASSLDAGGEFYEQYF. CDR3 nucleotide sequence: TGCGCCAGCAGCTTGGACGCGGGGGGCGAATTCTACGAGCAGTACTTC.

The chain recombines TRBV24-1 with TRBJ1-6; D is ambiguous. The CDR3 totals 16 residues. Trimming pared 2 bases from V and 5 bases from J, leaving 12 bases between. Germline loops: CDR1 KGHDR, CDR2 SFDVKD. CDR3 protein: CATSDSRKLNNSPLHF. The CDR3 DNA reads as TGTGCCACCAGTGATTCCCGGAAGTTGAATAATTCACCCCTCCACTTT.

The chain recombines TRBV4-1 with TRBJ1-1; D is possibly TRBD1 (5 bases). The V end lost 0 bases, the J end lost 4 bases, and 12 bases lay between the germline ends. Germline CDR1 MGHRA, CDR2 YSYEKL. The CDR3 is 15 residues long. CDR3 region: CASSQDPAGATEAFF. The CDR3, as DNA: TGCGCCAGCAGCCAAGATCCCGCCGGGGCCACTGAAGCTTTCTTT.

CDR3 sequence: CASSFGSLEKLFF. The CDR3 region has the DNA TGTGCCAGCAGTTTTGGCAGCTTAGAAAAACTGTTTTTT. V is TRBV28 and J is TRBJ1-4; D not resolved. Deletions cut 3 bases from V and 8 bases from J, with 10 bases between. Germline assignment: CDR1 MDHEN and CDR2 SYDVKM. The CDR3 runs to 13 residues.

The J gene is TRBJ2-2, the V gene TRBV15, with TRBD2 matching 9 bases. Germline V gene data show CDR1 as LNHNV and CDR2 as YYDKDF (reference sequence). J gave up 6 bases and V 1 base, and 0 bases lay outside the gene matches. This CDR3 spans 14 amino acids. Written as DNA, the CDR3 is TGTGCCACCAGCAGAGGCGGGGGGGCCGGGGAGCTGTTTTTT. This gives the protein CATSRGGGAGELFF.

The rearrangement links TRBV18 to TRBJ2-3; D not resolved. V lost 6 bases and J 2 bases, leaving 9 bases between the germline ends. CDR3 size: 13 residues. CDR1 and CDR2 (germline): KGHSH, LQKENI. This CDR3 reads CASSLGYTDTQYF. In nucleotides, the CDR3 is TGTGCCAGCTCTCTTGGATACACAGATACGCAGTATTTT.

V and J are TRBV7-9 and TRBJ2-7; 7 bases match TRBD2. V trimming: 2 bases; J trimming: 6 bases; junction bases outside the gene matches: 4. CDR1 is SEHNR, CDR2 FQNEAQ, per germline (reference sequence). The length of the CDR3 is 13 residues. DNA for the CDR3: TGTGCCAGCAGCTTATTGCGGGGGTCCGAGCAGTACTTC. Its protein is CASSLLRGSEQYF.

The chain's CDR3 is CASSYSGQPYGYTF. In DNA, the CDR3 is TGTGCCAGCAGTTACTCGGGCCAGCCCTATGGCTACACCTTC. The V gene is TRBV6-5, the J gene TRBJ1-2; D not resolved. Germline V gene data show CDR1 as MNHEY and CDR2 as SVGAGI. The CDR3 is 14 residues long. V was clipped by 0 bases and J by 4 bases, with 9 bases between them.

The V call is TRBV6-4, the J call TRBJ2-7; D not certain. V was clipped by 5 bases and J by 5 bases, with 7 bases between them. Germline assignment: CDR1 MRHNA and CDR2 SNTAGT. CDR3 size: 11 residues. The CDR3: CASSSSHEQYF. The DNA for the CDR3 is TGTGCCAGCAGTAGTAGCCACGAGCAGTACTTC.

This clone has only one observation. The chain combines TRBV12-3 or TRBV12-4 with TRBJ2-7; D gene uncertain. V lost 5 bases to trimming and J lost 5 bases, with 10 bases between them. CDR3 length: 12 residues. This CDR3 is CASSLETNEQYF. CDR3 sequence (DNA): TGTGCCAGCAGTCTTGAGACGAACGAGCAGTACTTC.

The rearrangement uses TRBV5-8 and TRBJ2-1; 8 nucleotides line up with TRBD2. With 0 bases clipped from V and 6 bases from J, the junction kept 14 bases outside the gene matches. Germline CDR1 is SGHTS and CDR2 is YDEGEE. The CDR3 length is 18 residues. The CDR3, as DNA: TGTGCCAGCAGCTTGGTCTTTTTCACGGGGGGGCTAGGCAATGAGCAGTTCTTC. Its translation: CASSLVFFTGGLGNEQFF.